The 21 T cell receptor beta chains presented below share a single source sample, sequenced in a study of post-analysis software for immune sequencing data. Points from the study as a whole: Patients carried roughly 5 TRBV segments more frequently than controls did, and TRBV5-6, TRBV5-1 and TRBV20-1 were among them.

Which antigens these TCRs recognize remains unknown. Prepared libraries of TCR beta cDNA carried unique molecular identifiers. TCRdb reanalysed the PCR reads using MiXCR and keeps one entry per CDR3 protein. The table lists approximately 460,000 distinct CDR3 sequences, less than 45% of them singletons. Sequences were obtained from blood. The receptors shown here come from a girl aged 10-17 years with multiple sclerosis.

V usage is TRBV5-1 and J usage is TRBJ2-1; D perhaps matches TRBD2 (6 bases). The CDR3 covers 15 residues. Trimming left V 6 bases short and J 0 bases short, with 13 bases between. Germline V gives CDR1 SGHRS, CDR2 YFSETQ. The DNA of the CDR3 is TGCGCCAGCACCATAGCGGTTAGCTCCTACAATGAGCAGTTCTTC. It codes for CASTIAVSSYNEQFF.

This clonotype was seen a handful of times. The rearrangement links TRBV12-3 or TRBV12-4 to TRBJ2-1; 8 positions agree with TRBD1. This CDR3 is built from 15 residues. With 4 bases clipped from V and 8 bases from J, the junction kept 10 bases outside the gene matches. CDR3 in DNA: TGTGCCAGCAGTTCCCCGGGACAGGTACTCCATGAGCAGTTCTTC. This gives the protein CASSSPGQVLHEQFF.

This sequence joins TRBV5-1 and TRBJ2-7, with D perhaps matching TRBD2 (6 bases). Germline values: CDR1 SGHRS, CDR2 YFSETQ. V lost 0 bases to trimming and J lost 4 bases, with 8 bases between them. The CDR3 covers 13 residues. The CDR3 coding sequence is TGCGCCAGCAGCTTGGGACTAGATTACGAGCAGTACTTC. It specifies CASSLGLDYEQYF.

V usage is TRBV9 and J usage is TRBJ2-1; no definite D call. Germline V gives CDR1 SGDLS, CDR2 YYNGEE. CDR3 length: 16 residues. The V end was cut by 2 bases, the J end by 4 bases, with 16 bases between. The CDR3 bases are TGTGCCAGCAGCGTCCTCCCCGAGAGCGCTTACAATGAGCAGTTCTTC. It yields the protein CASSVLPESAYNEQFF.

This chain links TRBV24-1 with TRBJ2-5; a weak D match, TRBD2 (5 bases). V lost 0 bases and J 2 bases, leaving 21 bases between the germline ends. In germline, CDR1 is KGHDR, CDR2 SFDVKD. CDR3 length equals 19 residues. This chain's CDR3 is CATSDLRAGRSTTQETQYF. In DNA, the CDR3 is TGTGCCACCAGTGATTTGCGTGCGGGCCGATCCACCACACAAGAGACCCAGTACTTC.

The chain combines TRBV4-1 with TRBJ2-1; 7 bases map to TRBD2. The CDR3 is made up of 22 amino acids. Germline assignment: CDR1 MGHRA and CDR2 YSYEKL. V lost 2 bases, J lost 5 bases, and 27 bases stayed unmatched. This CDR3 reads CASSQYYSPQDRTRFRDNEQFF. In DNA, the CDR3 is TGCGCCAGCAGCCAATACTACAGCCCTCAAGACCGGACTAGATTTAGAGACAATGAGCAGTTCTTC.

Note on this clonotype: The germline gene is not matched at one end of the junction; a read error may be the cause. The genes are TRBV4-1 and TRBJ2-5; 10 bases align to TRBD2. The DNA end is a closer match to TRBJ2-7, so the J assignment may be wrong. CDR1 is MGHRA, CDR2 YSYEKL, per germline. The CDR3 sequence is 15 residues long. In nucleotides, the CDR3 is TGCGCCAGCAGCGAAGATAGCGGGAGGAGGGACGAGCAGTACTTC. The encoded protein is CASSEDSGRRDEQYF.

The chain couples TRBV20-1 to TRBJ2-4; TRBD1 matches at 8 bases. Germline assignment: CDR1 DFQATT and CDR2 SNEGSKA (reference sequence). The CDR3 has 10 amino acids. V shed 4 bases and J 13 bases; nucleotides not matched to a gene: 3. This CDR3 reads CSAINRGQYF. The CDR3 region has the DNA TGCAGTGCTATAAACAGGGGGCAGTACTTC.

This clonotype has a count of ten or more. The chain has TRBV6-6 and TRBJ2-1; no clear D gene. Germline CDR1 is MNHNY and CDR2 is SVGAGI (reference sequence). With 0 bases removed from V and 6 bases from J, the gap between germline ends came to 6 bases. The CDR3 runs to 13 residues. CDR3 in amino acids: CASSYSRTNEQFF. The DNA of the CDR3 is TGTGCCAGCAGTTACTCGAGAACCAATGAGCAGTTCTTC.

The chain recombines TRBV12-3 or TRBV12-4 with TRBJ1-5, with D uncertain. The V and J ends lost 6 bases and 0 bases respectively, with 9 bases between them. The CDR3 length is 14 residues. CDR3 DNA sequence: TGTGCCAGCAGCCCGATGTCTAGCAATCAGCCCCAGCATTTT. It is translated as CASSPMSSNQPQHF.

The genes are TRBV29-1 and TRBJ2-1; D is unresolved. The CDR3 runs 11 residues. Germline V gives CDR1 SQVTM, CDR2 ANQGSEA. V lost 2 bases and J 8 bases, leaving 7 bases between the germline ends. The CDR3 spells CSVERDDEQFF. The CDR3 DNA sequence: TGCAGCGTTGAAAGAGATGATGAGCAGTTCTTC.

The chain combines TRBV14 with TRBJ1-6, with D unresolved. Germline V gene lookup returns CDR1 SGHDN and CDR2 FVKESK. The CDR3 length is 13 residues. The ends were cut back, 4 bases at V and 13 bases at J, with 14 bases in the middle. The CDR3 reads CASSPIDGSPLHF. The CDR3 nucleotides read TGTGCCAGCAGCCCGATAGACGGTTCTCCCCTCCACTTT.

The rearrangement uses TRBV20-1 and TRBJ1-2; D gene ambiguous. V was clipped by 6 bases and J by 5 bases, with 10 bases between them. Per germline, CDR1 DFQATT and CDR2 SNEGSKA (reference sequence). The CDR3 loop spans 11 amino acids. The CDR3 bases are TGCAGTGCCCGCGTTACGTATGGCTACACCTTC. The encoded protein is CSARVTYGYTF.

The CDR3 sequence: CASSLYGSITDTQYF. CDR3 bases: TGTGCCAGCAGTTTATACGGGAGTATAACAGATACGCAGTATTTT. This chain uses TRBV27 with TRBJ2-3; D might be TRBD2 (6 bases). V was shortened by 1 base and J by 3 bases, with 11 bases between the two germline ends. Germline CDR1 MNHEY, CDR2 SMNVEV (reference sequence). The CDR3 consists of 15 residues.

A few counts support this clonotype. The genes are TRBV7-9 and TRBJ2-3, with 12 bases identical to TRBD2. The V and J ends lost 6 bases and 3 bases, in that order; junction bases with no gene match: 4. CDR1 and CDR2 (germline): SEHNR, FQNEAQ (reference sequence). The CDR3 is 15 residues long. In nucleotides, the CDR3 is TGTGCCAGCAGGCCGACTAGCGGGAGTACAGATACGCAGTATTTT. Protein sequence: CASRPTSGSTDTQYF.

This clonotype was seen repeatedly, ten times or more. The rearrangement joins TRBV5-1 to TRBJ1-5, with 7 nucleotides matching TRBD1. CDR1 and CDR2 from the germline V gene are SGHRS and YFSETQ. This CDR3 region has 15 residues. V lost 3 bases, J lost 4 bases, and 7 bases stayed unmatched. CDR3 residues: CASSSDGQVNQPQHF. In DNA, the CDR3 is TGCGCCAGCAGCTCAGATGGACAGGTTAATCAGCCCCAGCATTTT. Full variable domain (remainder filled in from reference TRBV5-1 and TRBJ1-5): KAGVTQTPRYLIKTRGQQVTLSCSPISGHRSVSWYQQTPGQGLQFLFEYFSETQRNKGNFPGRFSGRQFSNSRSEMNVSTLELGDSALYLCASSSDGQVNQPQHFGDGTRLSIL.

The chain has TRBV4-1 and TRBJ2-7, with D possibly TRBD2 on 5 matching bases. This CDR3 has 14 amino acids. CDR1 and CDR2 from the germline V gene are MGHRA and YSYEKL. V gave up 7 bases and J gave up 0 bases, with 13 bases separating them. This chain's CDR3 is CASTKTGSSYEQYF. The CDR3 DNA sequence: TGCGCCAGCACTAAGACGGGGAGCTCCTACGAGCAGTACTTC.

The chain employs TRBV24-1 and TRBJ1-3; the D gene is possibly TRBD1 (6 bases). Trimming took off 4 bases at V and 7 bases at J, with 13 bases between the two ends. Germline CDR1 KGHDR, CDR2 SFDVKD. This CDR3 is 14 amino acids long. The CDR3 DNA is TGTGCCACCAGTGACGGCGGGGGCCAGAACACCATATATTTT. Its protein is CATSDGGGQNTIYF.

The chain employs TRBV6-5 and TRBJ2-7; no reliable D call. This CDR3 is built from 15 residues. In germline, CDR1 is MNHEY, CDR2 SVGAGI. Trimming removed 0 bases from V and 2 bases from J, with 11 bases in between. CDR3 protein: CASSYSGSAPYEQYF. DNA for the CDR3: TGTGCCAGCAGTTACTCCGGCAGTGCGCCCTACGAGCAGTACTTC.

V and J are TRBV24-1 and TRBJ2-5, with TRBD1 matching 7 bases. V dropped 3 bases and J dropped 0; count of bases not matched to a gene: 9. This CDR3 is 17 amino acids long. In germline, CDR1 is KGHDR, CDR2 SFDVKD. CDR3 in amino acids: CATSDPPTGTNQETQYF. The CDR3, as DNA: TGTGCCACCAGTGATCCCCCGACAGGGACCAACCAAGAGACCCAGTACTTC.

This chain connects TRBV29-1 to TRBJ2-7; maybe TRBD1 (6 bases). This CDR3 contains 14 residues. Per the germline V gene, CDR1 is SQVTM and CDR2 is ANQGSEA. The germline V and J ends were trimmed by 5 bases and 7 bases, with 21 bases remaining between them. Here the CDR3 reads CSVLLRTGINEQYF. DNA for the CDR3: TGCAGCGTTCTCCTACGAACAGGGATCAATGAGCAGTACTTC.